This T cell receptor (beta chain) was profiled in a study of shared clonotypes between healthy human individuals. For every subset, genomic DNA was evenly distributed across several immunoSEQ plates. In the authors' methods: ImmunoSEQ sequences covered only the junction and lacked quality scores; filtering therefore differed. Clones were sequenced by immunoSEQ multiplex PCR, and TCRdb holds only the in-frame ones, with some missing. That table is the source of V, J and clone size, and D and trimming were worked out from the DNA. The sample has around 1.6 million clones, 98% seen once; the top ten hold roughly 0.45%. Trimming at V came to 2 bases and at J to 8 bases, leaving 9 bases not matched to a gene. The CDR3 consists of 15 residues. CDR1 and CDR2 from the germline V gene are GTSNPN and SVGIG (reference sequence).

The chain is built from TRBV30 and TRBJ1-4; TRBD1 matches 9 bases. The sample taken for sequencing was naive CD4+ T cells sorted from blood. This sample's subset: CD45RA+ positively selected. This receptor was obtained from a man aged 25 to 40 in good health. The chain's CDR3 is CAWSLPGQGWEKLFF. In DNA form, the CDR3 reads TGTGCCTGGAGTTTACCGGGACAGGGATGGGAAAAACTGTTTTTT.